The clone carrying this T cell receptor (beta chain) has a single count. Its antigen is unidentified. Assay used: immunoSEQ multiplex PCR; TCRdb lists only in-frame clones, some missing. The table shows about 22,000 clones, with about nine tenths occurring only once. This sample stems from a study of OX40 agonist ivuxolimab in advanced cancers. For the study at large: Three patients, one with hepatocellular carcinoma and two with cutaneous melanoma, achieved partial responses.

Findings and caveats of the study: Researchers report that CD8+ T cells had, on average, more expanded clones than CD4+. Undetermined was the antigen specificity of the expanded peripheral T cells.

The V gene lost 6 bases and the J gene lost 0 bases, with 6 bases spanning the gap. Germline CDR1 MGHDK, CDR2 SYGVNS. The CDR3 is 13 residues long. The TCR sequence derives from an adult with an advanced solid tumor such as melanoma, head and neck, liver or kidney cancer. This specimen was CD4+ or CD8+ T cells sorted from blood, taken in a trial of the OX40 agonist ivuxolimab. V usage is TRBV25-1 and J usage is TRBJ1-3; D remains unclear. The CDR3 DNA is TGTGCCAGCAGGTGGGACTCTGGAAACACCATATATTTT. Its protein product is CASRWDSGNTIYF.